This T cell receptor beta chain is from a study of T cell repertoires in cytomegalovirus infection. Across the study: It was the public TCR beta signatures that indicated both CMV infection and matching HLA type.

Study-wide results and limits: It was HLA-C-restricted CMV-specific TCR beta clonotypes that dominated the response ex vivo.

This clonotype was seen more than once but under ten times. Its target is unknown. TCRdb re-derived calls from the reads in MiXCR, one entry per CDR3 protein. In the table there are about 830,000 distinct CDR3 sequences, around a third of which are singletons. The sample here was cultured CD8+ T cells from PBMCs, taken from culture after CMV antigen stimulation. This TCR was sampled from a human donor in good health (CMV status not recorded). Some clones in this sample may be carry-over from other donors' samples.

As DNA, the CDR3 is TGTGCTAGTGGTCCGGAGGGGTCAACCTCCTGGGGCTACACCTTC. It encodes CASGPEGSTSWGYTF. The J gene is TRBJ1-2, the V gene TRBV12-5, with D possibly matching TRBD1 (5 bases). Germline V lookup: CDR1 LGHNT, CDR2 FRNRAP. Trimming left V 5 bases short and J 8 bases short, with 21 bases between. The CDR3 runs 15 residues.